The 21 T cell receptor beta chains presented below share a single source sample, sequenced in a study of T-cell memory formation after mild COVID-19. TCRdb analysed the 5' RACE reads with MiXCR anew, one entry per CDR3 protein. The repertoire holds about 84,000 distinct CDR3 sequences, with about 14% as singletons. The specimen sequenced was PBMCs or a T cell subset sorted from them (not recorded which). Receptors were obtained from an adult woman who had mild COVID-19 (a few samples of this study predate the infection). Cell type and time point are not known.

The chain recombines TRBV6-1 with TRBJ2-2, with a weak D call TRBD2 (5 bases). Germline V CDR1 and CDR2: MNHNS, SASEGT. The CDR3 extends over 14 amino acids. V lost 1 base, J lost 5 bases, and 8 bases lay in between. CDR3 sequence (DNA): TGTGCCAGCAGTGAAGATCCGGGAACCGGGGAGCTGTTTTTT. Its translation: CASSEDPGTGELFF.

This clonotype was seen only a few times. The chain couples TRBV20-1 to TRBJ1-1; D is uncertain. CDR1 and CDR2 from the germline V gene are DFQATT and SNEGSKA (reference sequence). The V and J ends lost 6 bases and 1 base respectively, with 15 bases between them. CDR3 length equals 14 residues. The CDR3 sequence is CSAPPAFQNTEAFF. The CDR3 nucleotides are TGCAGTGCCCCGCCCGCATTTCAGAACACTGAAGCTTTCTTT.

This clonotype was seen only a few times. The rearrangement joins TRBV7-9 to TRBJ2-3; 7 bases match TRBD1. The CDR3 extends over 14 amino acids. Trimming at V came to 0 bases and at J to 3 bases, leaving 0 bases not matched to a gene. The germline gives CDR1 SEHNR, CDR2 FQNEAQ (reference sequence). The CDR3 spells CASSLARGTDTQYF. CDR3 in DNA: TGTGCCAGCAGCTTAGCCAGGGGGACAGATACGCAGTATTTT.

This clonotype was found many times. CDR3 amino acids: CASSRTGSDNQPQHF. The DNA of the CDR3 is TGTGCCAGCAGCCGAACAGGGTCGGACAATCAGCCCCAGCATTTT. The chain has TRBV7-9 and TRBJ1-5; the D gene is possibly TRBD1 (6 bases). The germline V gene encodes CDR1 SEHNR and CDR2 FQNEAQ (reference sequence). V lost 5 bases, J lost 3 bases, and 14 bases lay in between. The CDR3 extends over 15 amino acids.

This clonotype has only a few counts. Here the CDR3 DNA reads TGTGCCAGCGACTTGGGACAGGGGGACGAGCAGTACTTC. It translates to CASDLGQGDEQYF. J is TRBJ2-7 and V is TRBV7-2, with 11 bases fitting TRBD1. This CDR3 comprises 13 residues. V was clipped by 8 bases and J by 5 bases; unmatched bases: 5. Germline CDR1 reads SGHTA; CDR2 reads FQGNSA.

This clonotype was seen more than once but under ten times. The chain has TRBV7-9 and TRBJ1-1; D not certain. Germline V CDR1 and CDR2: SEHNR, FQNEAQ (reference sequence). The CDR3 runs to 14 residues. V was cut by 4 bases and J by 3 bases, with 12 bases left in between. CDR3 sequence (DNA): TGTGCCAGCAGCTCGACTGTGGGAGACACTGAAGCTTTCTTT. It codes for CASSSTVGDTEAFF.

The chain links TRBV13 to TRBJ1-1, with D unresolved. The CDR3 totals 14 residues. The germline gives CDR1 PRHDT, CDR2 FYEKMQ (reference sequence). The V end was cut by 0 bases, the J end by 2 bases, with 7 bases between. DNA for the CDR3: TGTGCCAGCAGCTTAGGGGCCAGAAACACTGAAGCTTTCTTT. Translating gives CASSLGARNTEAFF.

This clonotype was observed a few times. The gene calls are TRBV4-3 and TRBJ1-2; D is perhaps TRBD1 (5 bases). The CDR3 has 14 amino acids. Trimming stripped 0 bases from V and 2 bases from J, with 7 bases between. Looked up from germline, CDR1 is LGHNA and CDR2 is YSLEER. CDR3 in amino acids: CASSQEGLNYGYTF. CDR3 DNA: TGCGCCAGCAGCCAAGAGGGGCTGAACTATGGCTACACCTTC.

The chain carries TRBV29-1 and TRBJ2-7; D is unresolved. Trimming removed 3 bases from V and 2 bases from J, with 11 bases in between. The CDR3 spans 13 residues. The germline V gene has CDR1 SQVTM and CDR2 ANQGSEA. This chain's CDR3 is CSVDAGTTYEQYF. Written as DNA, the CDR3 is TGCAGCGTTGACGCAGGCACCACCTACGAGCAGTACTTC.

This clonotype was seen more than once but under ten times. The genes are TRBV13 and TRBJ2-7, with 7 nucleotides matching TRBD1. Germline lookup yields CDR1 PRHDT and CDR2 FYEKMQ (reference sequence). This CDR3 contains 14 residues. V lost 3 bases, J lost 4 bases, and 6 bases stayed unmatched. The DNA of the CDR3 is TGTGCCAGCAGCTTCCGGACAGGAAATTACGAGCAGTACTTC. Protein sequence: CASSFRTGNYEQYF.

The chain recombines TRBV5-4 with TRBJ2-7, with 7 positions matching TRBD2. This CDR3 region has 13 residues. Looked up from germline, CDR1 is SGHNT and CDR2 is YYREEE (reference sequence). V was pared by 2 bases and J by 7 bases, with 6 bases of the junction left unmatched. Here the CDR3 DNA reads TGTGCCAGCAGCTTAGAACCTAGCGGAGAGCAGTACTTC. This translates into CASSLEPSGEQYF.

In its sample, this clonotype was seen a few times. This chain links TRBV7-9 with TRBJ2-5; 9 nucleotides match TRBD1. V shed 5 bases and J 5 bases; nucleotides not matched to a gene: 12. CDR3 length: 16 amino acids. CDR1 and CDR2 from the germline V gene are SEHNR and FQNEAQ (reference sequence). The CDR3 DNA reads as TGTGCCAGCAGCCAACTACAGGGGGCGCTTCGGGAGACCCAGTACTTC. Translated, it gives CASSQLQGALRETQYF.

There are a few counts of this clonotype. Here the CDR3 reads CASSLGGSDYEQYF. The CDR3 nucleotides read TGTGCCAGCAGCTTGGGCGGATCTGACTACGAGCAGTACTTC. The chain employs TRBV5-6 and TRBJ2-7; D is ambiguous. The length of the CDR3 is 14 residues. Trimming took 0 bases from V and 3 from J, leaving 10 bases between them. Germline values: CDR1 SGHDT, CDR2 YYEEEE.

This clonotype was found a few times. CDR3 region: CATSLGTSGYNEQFF. CDR3 nucleotides: TGTGCCACCAGCTTGGGGACTAGCGGGTACAATGAGCAGTTCTTC. The V gene is TRBV15, the J gene TRBJ2-1; TRBD2 matches at 12 bases. Unmatched junction bases numbered 3, after V lost 5 bases and J lost 4 bases. Germline V gene sequence: CDR1 LNHNV, CDR2 YYDKDF (reference sequence). The CDR3 spans 15 residues.

The CDR3 sequence is CASRPGGFAEAFF. CDR3 in DNA: TGTGCCAGCAGGCCAGGGGGGTTCGCTGAAGCTTTCTTT. The chain links TRBV6-6 to TRBJ1-1, with 7 positions matching TRBD1. V shed 6 bases, J shed 6 bases, and the junction held 7 bases outside the gene matches. The CDR3 covers 13 residues. CDR1 is MNHNY and CDR2 is SVGAGI in the germline V gene (reference sequence).

This clonotype showed up just a few times. This rearrangement joins TRBV19 to TRBJ1-1; no definite D call. Germline loops: CDR1 LNHDA, CDR2 SQIVND (reference sequence). The germline V and J ends were trimmed by 7 bases and 0 bases, with 15 bases remaining between them. The CDR3 loop spans 15 amino acids. CDR3 sequence: CASKGRSFMNTEAFF. The DNA for the CDR3 is TGTGCCAGTAAAGGAAGATCCTTTATGAACACTGAAGCTTTCTTT.

This clonotype occurred a few times. This chain connects TRBV27 to TRBJ2-1, with TRBD2 matching over 11 bases. The CDR3 runs 15 residues. V was clipped by 5 bases and J by 10 bases; unmatched bases: 10. CDR1 and CDR2 (germline): MNHEY, SMNVEV (reference sequence). The CDR3, as DNA: TGTGCCAGCAGTCAAACCGGGACTAGCGGCTCGGAGCAGTTCTTC. As protein: CASSQTGTSGSEQFF.

V is TRBV6-5 and J is TRBJ2-1; 12 bases align to TRBD2. The CDR3 runs 17 residues. CDR1 MNHEY and CDR2 SVGAGI come from the germline V gene. V shed 0 bases and J 0 bases; nucleotides not matched to a gene: 0. CDR3 sequence (DNA): TGTGCCAGCAGTTACTCACTAGCGGGGGGCTCCTACAATGAGCAGTTCTTC. This sequence encodes CASSYSLAGGSYNEQFF.

This clonotype was found a few times. The V call is TRBV30, the J call TRBJ2-7; weak D call: TRBD1 (5 bases). Germline-derived CDR1 and CDR2 are GTSNPN and SVGIG (reference sequence). With 0 bases removed from V and 3 bases from J, the gap between germline ends came to 6 bases. The CDR3 consists of 12 residues. The DNA of the CDR3 is TGTGCCTGGAGTGTGACAGACTACGAGCAGTACTTC. This codes for CAWSVTDYEQYF.

The chain combines TRBV14 with TRBJ2-3; a weak D match, TRBD2 (6 bases). From germline, CDR1 is SGHDN and CDR2 FVKESK. This CDR3 is 16 amino acids long. V was pared by 0 bases and J by 0 bases, with 10 bases between. This CDR3 is CASSQDVGRSTDTQYF. The CDR3, as DNA: TGTGCCAGCAGCCAAGACGTTGGGAGGAGCACAGATACGCAGTATTTT.

The rearrangement uses TRBV20-1 and TRBJ2-1, with a weak D call TRBD1 (5 bases). Germline V gives CDR1 DFQATT, CDR2 SNEGSKA (reference sequence). V was cut by 3 bases and J by 9 bases, with 18 bases left in between. The CDR3 extends over 14 amino acids. The CDR3 protein is CSARTGRGPSEQFF. The CDR3 coding sequence is TGCAGTGCTAGGACCGGAAGGGGTCCCAGTGAGCAGTTCTTC.